The 19 T cell receptor beta chains in this list originate from one sample, sequenced in a study of metastatic and nonmetastatic thyroid tumors (dated by TCRdb to 2020 to 2022). No treatment had been received by any patient before thyroid surgery. The library was prepared using PCR. This sample was sequenced with an Illumina HiSeq 4000. TCRdb itself trimmed the public reads at Q25 with fastp, ran MiXCR and retained productive beta chains. The sample table lists 6,600 or so clones, 32% of them with a count of one. The leading ten clones occupy 42% of the sample. The sequenced sample consisted of tumor tissue. Receptors originate from a female donor with papillary thyroid cancer or a benign thyroid nodule (not recorded which). Some clones in this sample may be carry-over from other donors' samples.

This clone is labeled as medium-sized. The CDR3 DNA follows: TGTGCCAGCAGTTTAGGGTTGATGGGTTACACCATATATTTT. It is translated as CASSLGLMGYTIYF. The rearrangement uses TRBV28 and TRBJ1-3; no clear D gene. V lost 2 bases and J 8 bases, leaving 13 bases between the germline ends. Germline V CDR1 and CDR2: MDHEN, SYDVKM. The CDR3 loop spans 14 amino acids.

Turning to this clone: Given a much more abundant clone one base away, this may be a read error. The V call is TRBV6-2 or TRBV6-3, the J call TRBJ2-1, with D tentatively TRBD1 (5 bases). CDR1 and CDR2 (germline): MNHEY, SVGEGT. The CDR3 spans 18 residues. CDR3: CASSYFGWGRRSYNDQFF. The CDR3 DNA reads as TGTGCCAGCAGTTACTTTGGGTGGGGCCGCCGCTCCTACAATGATCAGTTCTTC.

Within the sample, this clone is medium-sized. The V gene is TRBV4-2, the J gene TRBJ2-6; tentatively, D is TRBD2 (5 bases). This CDR3 region has 18 residues. The V gene's germline CDR1 is LGHNA and CDR2 YNFKEQ. Trimming shortened V by 0 bases and J by 3 bases, and 15 bases separated the two germline ends. CDR3: CASSQDLGEADGANVLTF. DNA of the CDR3: TGTGCCAGCAGCCAAGATTTAGGCGAAGCGGATGGGGCCAACGTCCTGACTTTC.

This clone was counted only a few times. Germline and junction disagree at one end, which may indicate a read error. This rearrangement joins TRBV28 to TRBJ2-6; TRBD1 aligns across 12 bases. The CDR3 sequence is 17 residues long. Germline lookup yields CDR1 MDHEN and CDR2 SYDVKM. The CDR3 DNA sequence: TGTGCCAGCAAAGCGGGACAGGGGGCGCAAGGGGACAACGTCCTGACTTTC. This codes for CASKAGQGAQGDNVLTF.

Judged by abundance, this clone is medium-sized. Distinct nucleotide sequences in the sample also encode this CDR3. The rearrangement joins TRBV4-1 to TRBJ2-5; D unclear. The V end was cut by 1 base, the J end by 5 bases, with 8 bases between. The length of the CDR3 is 13 residues. Germline CDR1 is MGHRA and CDR2 is YSYEKL. The CDR3 DNA follows: TGCGCCAGCAGCCAAGTCGGCGGCGAGACCCAGTACTTC. Translated: CASSQVGGETQYF.

This clone ranks as medium-sized (0.01 to 0.1%). The V gene is TRBV6-1, the J gene TRBJ2-5; D tentatively reads TRBD1 or TRBD2 (5 bases each). Trimming pared 3 bases from V and 5 bases from J, leaving 7 bases between. In germline, CDR1 is MNHNS, CDR2 SASEGT. The CDR3 has 12 amino acids. The CDR3 sequence: CASSDGAETQYF. The CDR3 region has the DNA TGTGCCAGCAGTGACGGGGCGGAGACCCAGTACTTC.

This clone is medium-sized. The chain has TRBV27 and TRBJ1-3, with D tentatively TRBD1 (5 bases). The CDR3 contains 16 residues. Germline values: CDR1 MNHEY, CDR2 SMNVEV (reference sequence). Trimming stripped 6 bases from V and 2 bases from J, with 17 bases between. The CDR3 reads CASRDTSYTTGNTIYF. The CDR3 DNA reads TGTGCCAGCAGGGACACCAGCTACACTACTGGAAACACCATATATTTT.

The table lists this clone with many counts. The V gene is TRBV11-1, the J gene TRBJ2-7; 7 bases are a match to TRBD1. The CDR3 spans 14 residues. V shed 4 bases and J 6 bases; nucleotides not matched to a gene: 9. CDR1 SGHAT and CDR2 FQDESV come from the germline V gene (reference sequence). The CDR3 region has the DNA TGTGCCAGCAGCTCGCGACAGGGCGGACGCGAGCAGTACTTC. Translated, it gives CASSSRQGGREQYF.

This clone is termed medium-sized (0.01 to 0.1%). The chain is built from TRBV12-3 or TRBV12-4 and TRBJ2-1; 9 nucleotides align to TRBD1. J was trimmed by 14 bases and V by 7 bases; bases with no gene match: 12. There are 13 residues in the CDR3. The CDR3 is CASNFYRDREEFF. As DNA, the CDR3 is TGTGCCAGCAATTTTTACCGGGACAGGGAGGAGTTCTTC.

This clone was recorded once. The chain couples TRBV20-1 to TRBJ1-5; D is undetermined. Trimming cost V 3 bases and J 6 bases, with 9 bases left between them. This CDR3 has 12 residues. Germline loops: CDR1 DFQATT, CDR2 SNEGSKA (reference sequence). For the CDR3, the DNA is TGCAGTGCTAGTGGTGGCAGTCAGCCCCAGCATTTT. Encoded protein: CSASGGSQPQHF.

Remarks on this clone: Relative to the germline gene, one junction end is altered; a read error may explain this. V is TRBV28 and J is TRBJ2-7; no reliable D call. CDR3 length: 11 amino acids. CDR1 and CDR2 from the germline V gene are MDHEN and SYDVKM. In DNA, the CDR3 is TGTGCCAGCAGTTTAAACTACGTGCAGTACTTC. Translation gives CASSLNYVQYF.

By sample share, this clone is medium-sized. The chain combines TRBV12-3 or TRBV12-4 with TRBJ1-3; D uncertain. The CDR3 is 11 residues long. V lost 1 base to trimming and J lost 5 bases, with 0 bases between them. The CDR3 reads CASSLGNTIYF. CDR3 bases: TGTGCCAGCAGTTTAGGAAACACCATATATTTT.

This clone appeared a single time. V usage is TRBV20-1 and J usage is TRBJ2-7; 13 bases line up with TRBD2. With 1 base clipped from V and 5 bases from J, the junction kept 23 bases outside the gene matches. Germline CDR1 and CDR2: DFQATT and SNEGSKA (reference sequence). The CDR3 covers 21 residues. CDR3 DNA sequence: TGCAGTGCTAGAGGTTTACAAAATAGGACTAGCGGGAGCCCCGTCGTCGACGAGCAGTACTTC. Its translation is CSARGLQNRTSGSPVVDEQYF.

The chain joins TRBV6-1 to TRBJ1-1; D is uncertain. Germline V gene lookup returns CDR1 MNHNS and CDR2 SASEGT. The CDR3 covers 15 residues. V gave up 5 bases and J gave up 4 bases, with 17 bases separating them. CDR3: CASSPPGTFATEAFF. The DNA for the CDR3 is TGTGCCAGCAGTCCCCCAGGTACTTTTGCCACTGAAGCTTTCTTT.

The CDR3, as DNA: TGCAGTGCTAGAGCTAGCGGGGGGGTGGTAGGGCAGTACTTC. It codes for CSARASGGVVGQYF. The chain uses TRBV20-1 and TRBJ2-7; 12 bases are a match to TRBD2. Per the germline V gene, CDR1 is DFQATT and CDR2 is SNEGSKA (reference sequence). V lost 1 base and J lost 9; bases outside the gene matches: 7. The CDR3 totals 14 residues.

At least ten counts were recorded for this clone. The chain recombines TRBV20-1 with TRBJ2-3, with D possibly being TRBD2 (5 bases). CDR1 and CDR2 from the germline V gene are DFQATT and SNEGSKA (reference sequence). CDR3 length: 17 residues. The V end lost 6 bases, the J end lost 0 bases, and 22 bases lay between the germline ends. The CDR3 DNA follows: TGCAGTGCCTGGACTTCTCACGGCGGTACTAGCACAGATACGCAGTATTTT. It yields the protein CSAWTSHGGTSTDTQYF.

In this sample, this clone is medium-sized (0.01 to 0.1%). V gene TRBV18 combines with J gene TRBJ1-1, with unresolved D. The CDR3 covers 11 residues. Germline loops: CDR1 KGHSH, CDR2 LQKENI. The V and J ends lost 3 bases and 8 bases respectively, with 7 bases between them. CDR3 DNA: TGTGCCAGCTCACCGAAGAGCGAAGCTTTCTTT. Protein sequence: CASSPKSEAFF.

The chain is built from TRBV5-1 and TRBJ2-2; 7 bases fit TRBD2. The CDR3 is made up of 17 amino acids. The V gene end was trimmed by 0 bases and the J gene end by 1 base; junction bases not matched to a gene: 6. The germline V gene has CDR1 SGHRS and CDR2 YFSETQ. The chain's CDR3 is CASSLAVGGGNTGELFF. The CDR3 DNA sequence: TGCGCCAGCAGCTTGGCCGTAGGCGGGGGGAACACCGGGGAGCTGTTTTTT.

By proportion, this clone is medium-sized. The chain has TRBV19 and TRBJ1-5; 9 bases line up with TRBD1. V shed 6 bases and J 6 bases; nucleotides not matched to a gene: 15. The germline V gene has CDR1 LNHDA and CDR2 SQIVND (reference sequence). CDR3 size: 17 residues. In nucleotides, the CDR3 is TGTGCCAGTAGCCTAAGGCCGCTGGGACAGGGACTTCAGCCCCAGCATTTT. Protein product: CASSLRPLGQGLQPQHF. Together with reference TRBV19 and TRBJ1-5, the CDR3 gives the full variable domain: DGGITQSPKYLFRKEGQNVTLSCEQNLNHDAMYWYRQDPGQGLRLIYYSQIVNDFQKGDIAEGYSVSREKKESFPLTVTSAQKNPTAFYLCASSLRPLGQGLQPQHFGDGTRLSIL.